This T cell receptor (beta chain) emerged from a study of blood T cell repertoires in COVID-19. Overall study context: The United States, Italy and Spain supplied acute and convalescent COVID-19 samples.

This CDR3 has 17 residues. The ends lost 1 base at V and 3 bases at J; junction bases unmatched: 7. Germline V gives CDR1 MNHNS, CDR2 SASEGT. Clones were sequenced by immunoSEQ multiplex PCR, and TCRdb holds only the in-frame ones, with some missing. The sample shows around 100,000 clones, more than 75% of them seen only once. Sequencing was carried out using peripheral blood. The TCR sequence derives from a man aged 30 to 39 in a cohort sampled during active COVID-19. The chain couples TRBV6-1 to TRBJ2-5; 11 nucleotides line up with TRBD2. CDR3 in amino acids: CASSEGILAGVEETQYF. DNA of the CDR3: TGTGCCAGCAGTGAAGGGATACTAGCGGGGGTAGAAGAGACCCAGTACTTC.